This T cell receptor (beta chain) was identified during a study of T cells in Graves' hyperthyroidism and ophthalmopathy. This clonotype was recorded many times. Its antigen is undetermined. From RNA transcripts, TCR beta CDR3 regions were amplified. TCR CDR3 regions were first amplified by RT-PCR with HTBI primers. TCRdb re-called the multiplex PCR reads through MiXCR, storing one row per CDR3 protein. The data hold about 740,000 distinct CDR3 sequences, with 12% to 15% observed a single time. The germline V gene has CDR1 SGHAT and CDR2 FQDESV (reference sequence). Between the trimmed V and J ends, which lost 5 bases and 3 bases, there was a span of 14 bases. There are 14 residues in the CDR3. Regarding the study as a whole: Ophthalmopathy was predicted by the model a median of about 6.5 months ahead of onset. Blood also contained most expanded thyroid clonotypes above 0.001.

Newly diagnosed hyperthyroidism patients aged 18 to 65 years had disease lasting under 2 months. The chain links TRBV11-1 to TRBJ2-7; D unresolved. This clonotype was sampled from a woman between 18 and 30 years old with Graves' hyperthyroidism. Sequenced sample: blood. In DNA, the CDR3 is TGTGCCAGCAGCCCTTCTGGAACAATCTACGAGCAGTACTTC. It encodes CASSPSGTIYEQYF.